This T cell receptor (beta chain) was sequenced for a study of T cell clones after liver transplantation. Overall study context: Post-transplant blood was tracked for graft-donor-reactive T cell clones identified in a pre-transplant mixed lymphocyte reaction. Findings and limits, study-wide: Graft donor-reactive T cells possibly entered the graft instead of undergoing deletion.

CD3+CD4+ and CD3+CD8+ cells were FACS-sorted from thawed unstimulated PBMCs. CDR3 length equals 14 residues. V dropped 5 bases and J dropped 6; count of bases not matched to a gene: 11. Per germline, CDR1 GTSNPN and CDR2 SVGIG (reference sequence). TCRdb's copy holds only in-frame clones and misses some; the assay was immunoSEQ multiplex PCR. The sample has around 120,000 clones; 90% are singletons. Regarding this clone: Antigen: not known.

This clonotype was obtained from a human patient who received a liver transplant. Part of the T cell pool may stem from the graft donor. The rearrangement uses TRBV30 and TRBJ2-7; 9 bases fit TRBD1. Sample: CD4+ T cells from blood, taken 12 months after liver transplant. The CDR3 nucleotides are TGTGCCTGGGGTTTACTACAGGGGGCGGGCGAGCAGTACTTC. It is translated as CAWGLLQGAGEQYF. The whole variable domain, remainder taken from reference TRBV30 and TRBJ2-7, is SQTIHQWPATLVQPVGSPLSLECTVEGTSNPNLYWYRQAAGRGLQLLFYSVGIGQISSEVPQNLSASRPQDRQFILSSKKLLLSDSGFYLCAWGLLQGAGEQYFGPGTRLTVT.